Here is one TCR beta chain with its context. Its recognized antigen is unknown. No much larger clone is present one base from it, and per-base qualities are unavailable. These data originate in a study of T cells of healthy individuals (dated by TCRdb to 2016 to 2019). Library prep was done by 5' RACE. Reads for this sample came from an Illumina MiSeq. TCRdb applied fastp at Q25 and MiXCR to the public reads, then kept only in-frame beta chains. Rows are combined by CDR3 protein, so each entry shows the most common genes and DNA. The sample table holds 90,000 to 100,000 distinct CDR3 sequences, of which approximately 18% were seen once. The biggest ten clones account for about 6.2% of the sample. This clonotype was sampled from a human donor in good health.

In nucleotides, the sequence is TGTGCCAGCAGGGAATTCAATCAGCCCCAGCATTTT. Its protein product is CASREFNQPQHF. The chain couples TRBV6-6 to TRBJ1-5; no D gene call is confident. For CDR1 and CDR2, the germline V gene (reference sequence) lists MNHNY and SVGAGI. At the junction V is shortened by 6 bases and J by 3 bases, with 6 bases in between. Its CDR3 holds 12 amino acids, cysteine through phenylalanine. Here the CDR3 DNA is all that survives: 36 bases in frame from base 1.